This T cell receptor (beta chain) is drawn from a study of T-cell memory formation after mild COVID-19. In the study overall: Largely donor-specific sequence clusters came from a couple of donors.

This clonotype appeared many times. TCRdb reprocessed the 5' RACE reads via MiXCR and lists one record per CDR3 protein. Here the sample spans roughly 480,000 distinct CDR3 sequences, about 23% being singletons. The V end lost 0 bases, the J end lost 4 bases, and 9 bases lay between the germline ends. Looked up from germline, CDR1 is MGHRA and CDR2 is YSYEKL. The CDR3 extends over 14 amino acids. The receptor comes from an adult woman who had mild COVID-19 (a few samples of this study predate the infection). Cell type and time point are not known. The source material was PBMCs or a T cell subset sorted from them (not recorded which). The chain uses TRBV4-1 and TRBJ2-5; no clear D. The CDR3 sequence is CASSQDRRAETQYF. The CDR3 region has the DNA TGCGCCAGCAGCCAAGACCGAAGGGCAGAGACCCAGTACTTC.